Here is one T cell receptor beta chain with its context. How the authors handled the data: Using reference gene primer amplification, nucleated cell counts were estimated. Method: immunoSEQ multiplex PCR; TCRdb's copy keeps in-frame clones and lacks some. From that table come the V and J calls and clone size; the DNA was used to work out D and trimming. There are 80,000 to 95,000 clones in the sample; approximately 86% occur only once, and approximately 13% lies in the top ten. There are 14 residues in the CDR3. Germline lookup yields CDR1 MNHEY and CDR2 SMNVEV (reference sequence). Trimming took off 3 bases at V and 0 bases at J, with 8 bases between the two ends. This entry comes from a study of blood T cell repertoires in COVID-19. Turning to the study itself: Whether acute or convalescent, the COVID-19 samples came from the United States, Italy and Spain.

This chain links TRBV27 with TRBJ2-5; weak D call: TRBD2 (5 bases). This clonotype originated in a human donor in a cohort sampled during active COVID-19. Sample: peripheral blood. CDR3 bases: TGTGCCAGCAGTTTCGAGGGATACCAAGAGACCCAGTACTTC. Its translation is CASSFEGYQETQYF.